This TCR beta chain was recorded in a study of blood T cell repertoires in COVID-19. The CDR3 loop spans 17 amino acids. The V gene end was trimmed by 0 bases and the J gene end by 0 bases; junction bases not matched to a gene: 6. Germline V gives CDR1 SGDLS, CDR2 YYNGEE. Some clones are missing from TCRdb's copy, which holds only in-frame ones; the method was immunoSEQ multiplex PCR. Counted here are about 220,000 clones, roughly nine tenths occurring once; the ten biggest clones make up approximately 3.5%. This receptor was obtained from a woman younger than 35 in a cohort exposed to, infected with or recovered from COVID-19 (not recorded which). The source material was PBMCs or T cells enriched from blood (not recorded which). The V call is TRBV9, the J call TRBJ2-5; 9 bases map to TRBD2. CDR3: CASSVGGTSGYQETQYF. The CDR3 DNA is TGTGCCAGCAGCGTAGGAGGAACTAGCGGGTACCAAGAGACCCAGTACTTC. The complete variable domain, with remaining parts taken from reference TRBV9 and TRBJ2-5, reads DSGVTQTPKHLITATGQRVTLRCSPRSGDLSVYWYQQSLDQGLQFLIQYYNGEERAKGNILERFSAQQFPDLHSELNLSSLELGDSALYFCASSVGGTSGYQETQYFGPGTRLLVL.